One and the same sample provided the 19 T cell receptor beta chains below, sequenced in a study of blood T cell repertoires in COVID-19. TCRdb's copy holds only in-frame clones and misses some; the assay was immunoSEQ multiplex PCR. The table has a few hundred thousand clones, roughly 90% seen once. Sequenced sample: PBMCs or T cells enriched from blood (not recorded which). These receptors originate from a woman between 35 and 50 years old who had recovered from COVID-19.

The V and J genes are TRBV27 and TRBJ2-2, with D maybe TRBD2 (5 bases). Germline CDR1 reads MNHEY; CDR2 reads SMNVEV (reference sequence). The CDR3 is 15 amino acids. V was trimmed by 3 bases and J by 7 bases, leaving 15 bases between them. The CDR3 reads CASSFGVAMGGELFF. CDR3 nucleotides: TGTGCCAGCAGTTTCGGCGTAGCGATGGGCGGGGAGCTGTTTTTT.

This chain joins TRBV7-2 and TRBJ1-2; D is unresolved. Looked up from germline, CDR1 is SGHTA and CDR2 is FQGNSA. V lost 0 bases and J lost 8, with 7 bases in between. The CDR3 has 12 residues. CDR3 sequence (DNA): TGTGCCAGCAGCTTAGCACCGGGGGGCTACACCTTC. It translates to CASSLAPGGYTF. Full variable domain (missing parts from reference TRBV7-2 and TRBJ1-2): GAGVSQSPSNKVTEKGKDVELRCDPISGHTALYWYRQSLGQGLEFLIYFQGNSAPDKSGLPSDRFSAERTGGSVSTLTIQRTQQEDSAVYLCASSLAPGGYTFGSGTRLTVV.

The genes are TRBV7-3 and TRBJ1-6; D is unresolved. This CDR3 has 13 residues. Trimming stripped 1 base from V and 9 bases from J, with 7 bases between. Germline V gives CDR1 SGHTA, CDR2 FQGTGA. The DNA for the CDR3 is TGTGCCAGCAGCTTAAGAACTGGTTCACCCCTCCACTTT. Translating gives CASSLRTGSPLHF.

This chain uses TRBV7-2 with TRBJ1-1; possibly TRBD1 for D (6 bases). Germline assignment: CDR1 SGHTA and CDR2 FQGNSA. V gave up 4 bases and J gave up 9 bases, with 15 bases separating them. This CDR3 comprises 13 residues. In DNA, the CDR3 is TGTGCCAGCAGCTCATCCCCAGGGGCCAAAGCTTTCTTT. Translated: CASSSSPGAKAFF.

The chain couples TRBV15 to TRBJ2-7; tentative D call: TRBD2 (6 bases). Trimming removed 5 bases from V and 3 bases from J, with 17 bases in between. In germline, CDR1 is LNHNV, CDR2 YYDKDF (reference sequence). CDR3 length equals 15 residues. The CDR3 here is CATSSGRGLGYEQYF. As DNA, the CDR3 is TGTGCCACCAGCTCCGGAAGGGGACTTGGCTACGAGCAGTACTTC.

This chain connects TRBV5-1 to TRBJ2-3; 9 bases agree with TRBD2. The CDR3 spans 16 residues. After removal of 0 bases from V and 5 bases from J, the junction contained 7 bases not matched to a gene. In germline, CDR1 is SGHRS, CDR2 YFSETQ. Here the CDR3 DNA reads TGCGCCAGCAGCTTGGCGGCTAGCGGGGTTGAAGATACGCAGTATTTT. As protein: CASSLAASGVEDTQYF. Complete variable domain (other parts from reference TRBV5-1 and TRBJ2-3): KAGVTQTPRYLIKTRGQQVTLSCSPISGHRSVSWYQQTPGQGLQFLFEYFSETQRNKGNFPGRFSGRQFSNSRSEMNVSTLELGDSALYLCASSLAASGVEDTQYFGPGTRLTVL.

In its sample, this clone was seen once. J is TRBJ2-5 and V is TRBV6-2 or TRBV6-3; D is undetermined. CDR1 and CDR2 from the germline V gene are MNHEY and SVGEGT. V lost 6 bases, J lost 5 bases, and 13 bases lay in between. The CDR3 is 13 amino acids. DNA for the CDR3: TGTGCCAGCAGGCCTCCTTCGAGGGAGACCCAGTACTTC. Translation gives CASRPPSRETQYF.

The chain couples TRBV5-4 to TRBJ2-5, with D maybe TRBD1 (7 bases). Trimming stripped 4 bases from V and 7 bases from J, with 20 bases between. The CDR3 runs 15 residues. In germline, CDR1 is SGHNT, CDR2 YYREEE (reference sequence). CDR3 DNA sequence: TGTGCCAGCAGCGCCGATAGGGCCAGGGGGGCGACCCAGTACTTC. It is translated as CASSADRARGATQYF.

This chain uses TRBV18 with TRBJ2-6; D is unresolved. V was shortened by 2 bases and J by 0 bases, with 8 bases between the two germline ends. Looked up from germline, CDR1 is KGHSH and CDR2 is LQKENI. This CDR3 contains 16 residues. In DNA, the CDR3 is TGTGCCAGCTCACCAATCAGGAACTCTGGGGCCAACGTCCTGACTTTC. Translating it yields CASSPIRNSGANVLTF. Drawing the rest from reference TRBV18 and TRBJ2-6, the complete variable domain is NAGVMQNPRHLVRRRGQEARLRCSPMKGHSHVYWYRQLPEEGLKFMVYLQKENIIDESGMPKERFSAEFPKEGPSILRIQQVVRGDSAAYFCASSPIRNSGANVLTFGAGSRLTVL.

The genes are TRBV12-3 or TRBV12-4 and TRBJ2-5, with D perhaps TRBD2 (5 bases). Deletions cut 6 bases from V and 5 bases from J, with 10 bases between. The CDR3 has 12 residues. DNA for the CDR3: TGTGCCAGCAGCCTGCCGGGGGAGACCCAGTACTTC. Its protein product is CASSLPGETQYF.

This chain connects TRBV15 to TRBJ2-4; tentatively, D is TRBD1 (5 bases). CDR1 and CDR2 from the germline V gene are LNHNV and YYDKDF (reference sequence). This CDR3 comprises 14 residues. The germline V and J ends were trimmed by 0 bases and 6 bases, with 9 bases remaining between them. Written as DNA, the CDR3 is TGTGCCACCAGCAGAGATAGGGGTCCAAACATTCAGTACTTC. Translated, it gives CATSRDRGPNIQYF.

A note on this clone: Mismatch with germline at one junction end may stem from a read error. The rearrangement links TRBV7-7 to TRBJ2-7; TRBD2 agrees at 10 bases. The V gene's germline CDR1 is SSHAT and CDR2 FNYEAQ (reference sequence). The CDR3 consists of 19 residues. CDR3 sequence: CASSLLHALSGRADGEQYF. The DNA of the CDR3 is TGTGCTAGCAGCTTACTCCATGCCTTGAGCGGGAGGGCCGATGGCGAGCAGTACTTC.

The CDR3 reads CASRTGFTSGANVLTF. CDR3 DNA: TGCGCCAGCAGGACAGGCTTTACCTCTGGGGCCAACGTCCTGACTTTC. This rearrangement joins TRBV5-1 to TRBJ2-6, with a possible D match to TRBD1 (6 bases). This CDR3 spans 16 amino acids. Germline lookup yields CDR1 SGHRS and CDR2 YFSETQ. V was cut by 5 bases and J by 0 bases, with 12 bases left in between.

The chain recombines TRBV7-8 with TRBJ1-5, with TRBD1 matching 9 bases. The length of the CDR3 is 14 residues. With 4 bases clipped from V and 5 bases from J, the junction kept 3 bases outside the gene matches. Germline-derived CDR1 and CDR2 are SGHVS and FQNEAQ. CDR3 in DNA: TGTGCCAGCAGCTACCGGACAGGGGATCAGCCCCAGCATTTT. Protein: CASSYRTGDQPQHF.

As concerns this clone: At one of its ends the junction is not consistent with the germline gene, which may arise from a read error. The gene calls are TRBV14 and TRBJ2-3, with TRBD1 identical over 11 bases. CDR1 and CDR2 (germline): SGHDN, FVKESK. CDR3 length equals 18 residues. CDR3 nucleotides: TGTGCCAGCAGCAAAGATCGCCGGGGACAGGGGGGTACAGCTACGCAGTATTTT. Amino acid sequence: CASSKDRRGQGGTATQYF.

The J gene is TRBJ2-1, the V gene TRBV5-1; tentative D call: TRBD2 (6 bases). The germline V gene has CDR1 SGHRS and CDR2 YFSETQ. The germline V and J ends were trimmed by 0 bases and 3 bases, with 10 bases remaining between them. This CDR3 has 15 residues. The CDR3 sequence: CASSLGWGVYNEQFF. CDR3 coding DNA: TGCGCCAGCAGCTTGGGGTGGGGGGTCTACAATGAGCAGTTCTTC.

This sequence joins TRBV2 and TRBJ1-6; the match to TRBD1 covers 7 bases. Per the germline V gene, CDR1 is SNHLY and CDR2 is FYNNEI. CDR3 length equals 15 residues. V lost 5 bases, J lost 10 bases, and 11 bases stayed unmatched. CDR3 loop: CASSFDRVNLSPLHF. The CDR3 nucleotides are TGTGCCAGCAGTTTCGACAGGGTAAATTTATCACCCCTCCACTTT.

V usage is TRBV20-1 and J usage is TRBJ2-3; D is unclear. The CDR3 runs 11 residues. Germline assignment: CDR1 DFQATT and CDR2 SNEGSKA (reference sequence). V lost 6 bases to trimming and J lost 6 bases, with 10 bases between them. The DNA for the CDR3 is TGCAGTGCAAAACGCGGTGATACGCAGTATTTT. Protein sequence: CSAKRGDTQYF.

The chain combines TRBV6-5 with TRBJ1-5; 7 bases map to TRBD1. Per germline, CDR1 MNHEY and CDR2 SVGAGI. V was clipped by 2 bases and J by 7 bases; unmatched bases: 5. This CDR3 region has 14 residues. CDR3 nucleotide sequence: TGTGCCAGCAGTTACCGGCCAGGGGGGCAGCCCCAGCATTTT. As protein: CASSYRPGGQPQHF.